A selection of T cell receptor beta chains follows, all from one sample in a study of Ad26.COV2.S vaccination and SARS-CoV-2 variants. Only in-frame clones appear in the TCRdb table, and some are missing; sequencing was by immunoSEQ multiplex PCR. The sample lists some 340,000 clones, about 85% occurring once. Sequencing used peripheral blood, obtained in a trial of Ad26.COV2.S vaccine versus placebo. The receptors were sampled from a person aged 18-60 years who received the Ad26.COV2.S COVID-19 vaccine or a placebo. Each CDR3 is given with its conserved first and last residue. The order of the fields is D gene, J gene, clone size, V gene, CDR3 DNA, CDR3 protein. D genes are given only for firm matches. Only part of the rows carry a size: once, few, many, or a class if the clone is expanded.

d_call: -
j_call: TRBJ1-5
clone_size: -
v_call: TRBV27
cdr3_nt: TGTGCCAGCAGTTTCGGGGGCCATCAGCCCCAGCATTTT
cdr3_aa: CASSFGGHQPQHF

d_call: -
j_call: TRBJ1-3
clone_size: -
v_call: TRBV21-1
cdr3_nt: TGTGTCAAGGGGGTCTCTGGAAACACCATATATTTT
cdr3_aa: CVKGVSGNTIYF

d_call: -
j_call: TRBJ1-1
clone_size: -
v_call: TRBV6-5
cdr3_nt: TGTGCCAGCAGTTACGGGTCCGAGGGGGAACAAGCTTTCTTT
cdr3_aa: CASSYGSEGEQAFF

d_call: -
j_call: TRBJ1-5
clone_size: -
v_call: TRBV2
cdr3_nt: TGTGCCAGCAGTGATTCGGGGAGGGGGCAGCCCCAGCATTTT
cdr3_aa: CASSDSGRGQPQHF

d_call: -
j_call: TRBJ2-7
clone_size: -
v_call: TRBV28
cdr3_nt: TGTGCCAGCAGTTTAGGGTTCTACGAGCAGTACTTC
cdr3_aa: CASSLGFYEQYF

d_call: -
j_call: TRBJ2-3
clone_size: -
v_call: TRBV30
cdr3_nt: TGTGCCTGGAGTCTGGCGGGTACTAGCACAGATACGCAGTATTTT
cdr3_aa: CAWSLAGTSTDTQYF

d_call: -
j_call: TRBJ1-4
clone_size: -
v_call: TRBV10-1
cdr3_nt: TGCGCCAGCAGTGAGAATTACGACAGCTCTAATGAAAAACTGTTTTTT
cdr3_aa: CASSENYDSSNEKLFF

d_call: TRBD1
j_call: TRBJ1-1
clone_size: -
v_call: TRBV10-3
cdr3_nt: TGTGCCACAGGGAGGGGACAGATGAACACTGAAGCTTTCTTT
cdr3_aa: CATGRGQMNTEAFF

d_call: -
j_call: TRBJ2-7
clone_size: -
v_call: TRBV7-9
cdr3_nt: TGTGCCAGCAGCCCTTGGACCGAGAGCTCCTACGAGCAGTACTTC
cdr3_aa: CASSPWTESSYEQYF

d_call: -
j_call: TRBJ1-2
clone_size: -
v_call: TRBV5-6
cdr3_nt: TGTGCCAGCAGCTTATCTGGGGATGGCTACACCTTC
cdr3_aa: CASSLSGDGYTF

d_call: -
j_call: TRBJ2-5
clone_size: -
v_call: TRBV7-9
cdr3_nt: TGTGCCAGCAGCTTAGCCTCCTTGGCGGAGGGGACCCAGTACTTC
cdr3_aa: CASSLASLAEGTQYF

d_call: TRBD2
j_call: TRBJ2-1
clone_size: -
v_call: TRBV2
cdr3_nt: TGTGCCAGCAGTGTGGATAGCGGGGGGTACAATGAGCAGTTCTTC
cdr3_aa: CASSVDSGGYNEQFF

d_call: TRBD1
j_call: TRBJ1-2
clone_size: once
v_call: TRBV7-9
cdr3_nt: TGTGCCAGCAGCTACGGACAGGACTATGGCTACACCTTC
cdr3_aa: CASSYGQDYGYTF

d_call: -
j_call: TRBJ2-7
clone_size: -
v_call: TRBV2
cdr3_nt: TGTGCCAGCAGTGTTATGGCACTTCCCGGCCACGAGCAGTACTTC
cdr3_aa: CASSVMALPGHEQYF

d_call: -
j_call: TRBJ1-1
clone_size: -
v_call: TRBV6-6
cdr3_nt: TGTGCCAGCAAGGCCCCCGGGACACAGAACACTGAAGCTTTCTTT
cdr3_aa: CASKAPGTQNTEAFF

d_call: -
j_call: TRBJ2-7
clone_size: -
v_call: TRBV7-9
cdr3_nt: TGTGCCAGCAGCTTTGGAATCACCGGCTACGAGCAGTACTTC
cdr3_aa: CASSFGITGYEQYF

d_call: -
j_call: TRBJ1-1
clone_size: -
v_call: TRBV11-3
cdr3_nt: TGTGCCAGCAGCTTAGGGAGCGGCCGAGGGACTGAAGCTTTCTTT
cdr3_aa: CASSLGSGRGTEAFF

d_call: -
j_call: TRBJ2-2
clone_size: -
v_call: TRBV5-6
cdr3_nt: TGTGCCAGCAGCCCGAGGACCATGAACACCGGGGAGCTGTTTTTT
cdr3_aa: CASSPRTMNTGELFF

d_call: -
j_call: TRBJ1-2
clone_size: few
v_call: TRBV5-1
cdr3_nt: TGCGCCAGCAGCATAGGGACATTTACTAACTATGGCTACACCTTC
cdr3_aa: CASSIGTFTNYGYTF

d_call: -
j_call: TRBJ2-6
clone_size: -
v_call: TRBV7-9
cdr3_nt: TGTGCCAGCAGCCGCAATGTCGGGGCCAACGTCCTGACTTTC
cdr3_aa: CASSRNVGANVLTF

d_call: -
j_call: TRBJ1-4
clone_size: -
v_call: TRBV5-1
cdr3_nt: TGCGCCAGCAGCTTAGGACCTTCGGCCCCAAATGAAAAACTGTTTTTT
cdr3_aa: CASSLGPSAPNEKLFF

d_call: -
j_call: TRBJ2-2
clone_size: -
v_call: TRBV5-1
cdr3_nt: TGCGCCAGCAGCTTGGTAAAGGGAAGCACCGGGGAGCTGTTTTTT
cdr3_aa: CASSLVKGSTGELFF

d_call: -
j_call: TRBJ1-1
clone_size: -
v_call: TRBV11-1
cdr3_nt: TGTGCCAGCAGCGAAATGGTTGGACCCACTGAAGCTTTCTTT
cdr3_aa: CASSEMVGPTEAFF

d_call: -
j_call: TRBJ1-5
clone_size: -
v_call: TRBV28
cdr3_nt: TGTGCCACGAGCCAGACTAGGGTTCAGCCCCAGCATTTT
cdr3_aa: CATSQTRVQPQHF

d_call: -
j_call: TRBJ1-3
clone_size: -
v_call: TRBV3-1/TRBV3-2
cdr3_nt: TGTGCCAGCAGCCCCCAGAGGGAGAGGAACACCATATATTTT
cdr3_aa: CASSPQRERNTIYF

d_call: -
j_call: TRBJ1-1
clone_size: -
v_call: TRBV14
cdr3_nt: TGTGCCAGCAGCCAAGTGCGGGGGAACACTGAAGCTTTCTTT
cdr3_aa: CASSQVRGNTEAFF

d_call: -
j_call: TRBJ1-4
clone_size: -
v_call: TRBV5-8
cdr3_nt: TGTGCCAGCAGCTTGATCAGTAATGAAAAACTGTTTTTT
cdr3_aa: CASSLISNEKLFF

d_call: TRBD2
j_call: TRBJ2-1
clone_size: many
v_call: TRBV27
cdr3_nt: TGTGCCAGCAGTTCCGACCCGGGGGGTCATGAGCAGTTCTTC
cdr3_aa: CASSSDPGGHEQFF

d_call: -
j_call: TRBJ2-3
clone_size: -
v_call: TRBV18
cdr3_nt: TGTGCCAGCTCACCACCGTGGGGAGAGGGCACAGATACGCAGTATTTT
cdr3_aa: CASSPPWGEGTDTQYF

d_call: TRBD1
j_call: TRBJ1-1
clone_size: -
v_call: TRBV5-4
cdr3_nt: TGTGCCAGCAGCTCGGGATTGGACAGGGCCACTGAAGCTTTCTTT
cdr3_aa: CASSSGLDRATEAFF

d_call: -
j_call: TRBJ2-3
clone_size: -
v_call: TRBV7-9
cdr3_nt: TGTGCCAGCCTTCCGAGCACAGATACGCAGTATTTT
cdr3_aa: CASLPSTDTQYF

d_call: TRBD1
j_call: TRBJ1-2
clone_size: -
v_call: TRBV9
cdr3_nt: TGTGCCAGCAGCGGCAACAGGGGACTCTTGGATTATGGCTACACCTTC
cdr3_aa: CASSGNRGLLDYGYTF

d_call: -
j_call: TRBJ1-5
clone_size: -
v_call: TRBV15
cdr3_nt: TGTGCCACCAGCAGAGATCGGGCAGAGAATCAGCCCCAGCATTTT
cdr3_aa: CATSRDRAENQPQHF

d_call: -
j_call: TRBJ2-7
clone_size: -
v_call: TRBV14
cdr3_nt: TGTGCCAGCAGCCGAGCAGGGGTCGAGCAGTACTTC
cdr3_aa: CASSRAGVEQYF

d_call: -
j_call: TRBJ1-2
clone_size: -
v_call: TRBV7-2
cdr3_nt: TGTGCCAGCAGCTTACTGGGGAGCGATGGCTACACCTTC
cdr3_aa: CASSLLGSDGYTF

d_call: -
j_call: TRBJ1-1
clone_size: -
v_call: TRBV27
cdr3_nt: TGTGCCAGCAGTTTATACAGCTCGAACACTGAAGCTTTCTTT
cdr3_aa: CASSLYSSNTEAFF

d_call: TRBD2
j_call: TRBJ2-3
clone_size: -
v_call: TRBV7-8
cdr3_nt: TGTGCCAGCAGCTTCTCTAGCGGGGGGGTAACAGCCTCTAGCACAGATACGCAGTATTTT
cdr3_aa: CASSFSSGGVTASSTDTQYF

d_call: -
j_call: TRBJ1-4
clone_size: -
v_call: TRBV14
cdr3_nt: TGTGCCAGCAGCTCGCAGTTAGCAACTAATGAAAAACTGTTTTTT
cdr3_aa: CASSSQLATNEKLFF

d_call: -
j_call: TRBJ2-2
clone_size: -
v_call: TRBV11-2
cdr3_nt: TGTGCCAGCAACCCGTTCCAACCCCGCGGGGAGCTGTTTTTT
cdr3_aa: CASNPFQPRGELFF

d_call: -
j_call: TRBJ2-7
clone_size: once
v_call: TRBV6-2/TRBV6-3
cdr3_nt: TGTGCCAGCAGTTACTCACGCGTGCACGAGCAGTACTTC
cdr3_aa: CASSYSRVHEQYF

d_call: -
j_call: TRBJ2-7
clone_size: -
v_call: TRBV25-1
cdr3_nt: TGTGCCAGCAGTAGGGGATACGAGCAGTACTTC
cdr3_aa: CASSRGYEQYF

d_call: TRBD1
j_call: TRBJ1-2
clone_size: -
v_call: TRBV6-5
cdr3_nt: TGTGCCAGCAGAAGGACAGGGGGCGGTGGCTACACCTTC
cdr3_aa: CASRRTGGGGYTF

d_call: -
j_call: TRBJ1-2
clone_size: -
v_call: TRBV28
cdr3_nt: TGTGCCAGCAGTCCTTCGGACGGGTATGGCTACACCTTC
cdr3_aa: CASSPSDGYGYTF

d_call: TRBD2
j_call: TRBJ2-1
clone_size: -
v_call: TRBV9
cdr3_nt: TGTGCCAGCAGCAACGCGGGGGGTTCCTACAATGAGCAGTTCTTC
cdr3_aa: CASSNAGGSYNEQFF

d_call: TRBD1
j_call: TRBJ1-5
clone_size: once
v_call: TRBV28
cdr3_nt: TGTGCCAGCAAACAGGGGGATCAGCCCCAGCATTTT
cdr3_aa: CASKQGDQPQHF

d_call: TRBD1
j_call: TRBJ1-2
clone_size: once
v_call: TRBV6-5
cdr3_nt: TGTGCCAGCAGTTACTCGCCAGGGGGCGGCTATGGCTACACCTTC
cdr3_aa: CASSYSPGGGYGYTF